This record covers a single T cell receptor (beta chain). The record originates from a study of blood T cell repertoires in COVID-19. In germline, CDR1 is SGHTS, CDR2 YDEGEE. V gave up 1 base and J gave up 5 bases; unmatched junction bases: 8. The CDR3 covers 16 residues. Assay: immunoSEQ multiplex PCR; the TCRdb copy retains only in-frame clones and omits some. The sample yields over 90,000 clones, roughly 90% seen once. V usage is TRBV5-8 and J usage is TRBJ2-1, with 8 bases identical to TRBD1. This receptor was identified in an older woman with acute or convalescent COVID-19. The sequenced sample consisted of peripheral blood. The CDR3 loop is CASSLRSGTGDNEQFF. CDR3 in DNA: TGTGCCAGCAGCTTGAGATCCGGGACAGGAGACAATGAGCAGTTCTTC.